Listed below are T cell receptor beta chains from one sample, sequenced in a study of T cell responses to AZD1222 COVID-19 vaccine. Profiling relied on immunoSEQ multiplex PCR, and the TCRdb table lists in-frame clones only, not all of them. The profile shows some 99,000 clones, 88% of them singletons. The sample consisted of peripheral blood, taken 28 days after the second AZD1222 dose. These receptor sequences come from an adult who received the AZD1222 COVID-19 vaccine. Both conserved end residues are part of each CDR3. A D gene is named only where the DNA matches it firmly. Expanded clones get a size class; other rows say once, few or many, or leave the size out.

d_gene: -; j_gene: TRBJ1-3; v_gene: TRBV7-2; abundance: once; CDR3aa: CASSLGLGGNTIYF; CDR3nt: TGTGCCAGCAGCTTAGGGTTAGGGGGAAACACCATATATTTT
d_gene: -; j_gene: TRBJ1-5; v_gene: TRBV5-3; abundance: -; CDR3aa: CARSHAGGSQPQHF; CDR3nt: TGTGCCAGAAGCCATGCCGGTGGCAGTCAGCCCCAGCATTTT
d_gene: TRBD1; j_gene: TRBJ2-1; v_gene: TRBV2; abundance: -; CDR3aa: CASSGRTGDWNEQFF; CDR3nt: TGTGCCAGCAGTGGCCGAACAGGGGATTGGAATGAGCAGTTCTTC
d_gene: -; j_gene: TRBJ2-1; v_gene: TRBV30; abundance: -; CDR3aa: CAWSQGEQFF; CDR3nt: TGTGCCTGGAGTCAGGGTGAGCAGTTCTTC
d_gene: -; j_gene: TRBJ1-2; v_gene: TRBV27; abundance: -; CDR3aa: CASSSGARAGYTF; CDR3nt: TGTGCCAGCAGTTCGGGGGCCCGGGCTGGCTACACCTTC
d_gene: -; j_gene: TRBJ1-3; v_gene: TRBV11-2; abundance: -; CDR3aa: CASSLEAHSGNTIYF; CDR3nt: TGTGCCAGCAGCTTAGAGGCCCACTCTGGAAACACCATATATTTT
d_gene: -; j_gene: TRBJ1-3; v_gene: TRBV21-1; abundance: few; CDR3aa: CASSPQTGGNSGNTIYF; CDR3nt: TGTGCCAGCAGCCCTCAAACCGGAGGTAACTCTGGAAACACCATATATTTT
d_gene: -; j_gene: TRBJ2-1; v_gene: TRBV19; abundance: -; CDR3aa: CASSSGAPREQFF; CDR3nt: TGTGCCAGTAGTTCTGGGGCCCCACGGGAGCAGTTCTTC
d_gene: -; j_gene: TRBJ1-5; v_gene: TRBV25-1; abundance: -; CDR3aa: CASSERAGVDQPQHF; CDR3nt: TGTGCCAGCAGTGAAAGGGCAGGGGTTGATCAGCCCCAGCATTTT
d_gene: -; j_gene: TRBJ1-5; v_gene: TRBV28; abundance: -; CDR3aa: CASSSRQRGTLMKPQHF; CDR3nt: TGTGCCAGCAGTTCAAGACAGAGGGGAACCTTAATGAAGCCCCAGCATTTT
d_gene: -; j_gene: TRBJ2-3; v_gene: TRBV20-1; abundance: -; CDR3aa: CSGQLADTQYF; CDR3nt: TGCAGTGGACAATTGGCAGATACGCAGTATTTT
d_gene: -; j_gene: TRBJ1-2; v_gene: TRBV5-1; abundance: -; CDR3aa: CASSLEFGVGGYTF; CDR3nt: TGCGCCAGCAGCTTGGAATTCGGGGTCGGTGGCTACACCTTC
d_gene: TRBD1; j_gene: TRBJ1-2; v_gene: TRBV7-9; abundance: -; CDR3aa: CASRTQGANYGYTF; CDR3nt: TGTGCCAGCAGGACACAGGGGGCGAACTATGGCTACACCTTC
d_gene: -; j_gene: TRBJ2-2; v_gene: TRBV6-5; abundance: -; CDR3aa: CASSYLRESGELFF; CDR3nt: TGTGCCAGCAGTTATCTCCGGGAGTCCGGGGAGCTGTTTTTT
d_gene: -; j_gene: TRBJ1-5; v_gene: TRBV7-2; abundance: -; CDR3aa: CASSLGPNQPQHF; CDR3nt: TGTGCCAGCAGCTTAGGGCCTAATCAGCCCCAGCATTTT
d_gene: -; j_gene: TRBJ2-7; v_gene: TRBV27; abundance: -; CDR3aa: CASGLEGPYEQYF; CDR3nt: TGTGCCAGCGGCCTTGAGGGACCCTACGAGCAGTACTTC
d_gene: TRBD1; j_gene: TRBJ1-2; v_gene: TRBV28; abundance: few; CDR3aa: CASSVQGASFDYGYTF; CDR3nt: TGTGCCAGCAGCGTACAGGGGGCCTCTTTTGACTATGGCTACACCTTC
d_gene: -; j_gene: TRBJ1-6; v_gene: TRBV3-1/TRBV3-2; abundance: -; CDR3aa: CASSQEPGGSPLHF; CDR3nt: TGTGCCAGCAGCCAAGAGCCCGGGGGGTCACCCCTCCACTTT
d_gene: -; j_gene: TRBJ2-7; v_gene: TRBV5-1; abundance: -; CDR3aa: CASSLGLGGYYEQYF; CDR3nt: TGCGCCAGCAGCTTGGGCTTAGGGGGGTACTACGAGCAGTACTTC
d_gene: -; j_gene: TRBJ2-1; v_gene: TRBV6-5; abundance: -; CDR3aa: CASTSKEYEQFF; CDR3nt: TGTGCCAGCACCTCAAAGGAGTATGAGCAGTTCTTC
d_gene: -; j_gene: TRBJ2-7; v_gene: TRBV2; abundance: -; CDR3aa: CASSASLGEQYF; CDR3nt: TGTGCCAGCTCGGCTAGCCTTGGGGAGCAGTACTTC
d_gene: -; j_gene: TRBJ2-7; v_gene: TRBV7-8; abundance: once; CDR3aa: CASVAGTYTYEQYF; CDR3nt: TGTGCCAGCGTTGCCGGGACTTACACCTACGAGCAGTACTTC
d_gene: -; j_gene: TRBJ2-5; v_gene: TRBV5-1; abundance: -; CDR3aa: CASRGDFRETQYF; CDR3nt: TGCGCCAGCAGGGGCGACTTCAGAGAGACCCAGTACTTC
d_gene: -; j_gene: TRBJ1-1; v_gene: TRBV19; abundance: -; CDR3aa: CASSRDGAREAFF; CDR3nt: TGTGCCAGTAGCAGGGACGGAGCGCGAGAAGCTTTCTTT
d_gene: -; j_gene: TRBJ1-2; v_gene: TRBV5-1; abundance: -; CDR3aa: CASTLGPANYGYTF; CDR3nt: TGCGCCAGCACCCTGGGACCCGCTAACTATGGCTACACCTTC
d_gene: -; j_gene: TRBJ2-7; v_gene: TRBV6-5; abundance: -; CDR3aa: CASERQIYEQYF; CDR3nt: TGTGCCAGCGAAAGACAGATCTACGAGCAGTACTTC
d_gene: TRBD1; j_gene: TRBJ2-7; v_gene: TRBV10-2; abundance: -; CDR3aa: CASSGGQGAGEQYF; CDR3nt: TGCGCCAGCAGCGGGGGACAGGGGGCGGGGGAGCAGTACTTC
d_gene: -; j_gene: TRBJ2-3; v_gene: TRBV18; abundance: -; CDR3aa: CASSPPVRDTQYF; CDR3nt: TGTGCCAGCTCACCACCCGTGAGGGATACGCAGTATTTT
d_gene: TRBD1; j_gene: TRBJ1-6; v_gene: TRBV6-5; abundance: -; CDR3aa: CASSYPEGAKSPLHF; CDR3nt: TGTGCCAGCAGTTACCCCGAGGGGGCGAAGTCACCCCTCCACTTT
d_gene: -; j_gene: TRBJ1-1; v_gene: TRBV7-9; abundance: -; CDR3aa: CASSLVGGRFEAFF; CDR3nt: TGTGCCAGCAGCTTAGTGGGGGGCCGTTTCGAAGCTTTCTTT
d_gene: -; j_gene: TRBJ2-7; v_gene: TRBV28; abundance: -; CDR3aa: CASSLAREQYF; CDR3nt: TGTGCCAGCAGTCTAGCGCGAGAGCAGTACTTC
d_gene: -; j_gene: TRBJ2-3; v_gene: TRBV5-1; abundance: -; CDR3aa: CASSLVGGVTDTQYF; CDR3nt: TGCGCCAGCAGCTTGGTAGGGGGTGTGACAGATACGCAGTATTTT
d_gene: -; j_gene: TRBJ2-2; v_gene: TRBV5-1; abundance: -; CDR3aa: CASSEGHTGELFF; CDR3nt: TGCGCCAGCAGCGAGGGTCACACCGGGGAGCTGTTTTTT
d_gene: -; j_gene: TRBJ2-2; v_gene: TRBV7-3; abundance: -; CDR3aa: CASSLTTTYTGELFF; CDR3nt: TGTGCCAGCAGCTTAACGACGACCTACACCGGGGAGCTGTTTTTT
d_gene: -; j_gene: TRBJ1-6; v_gene: TRBV4-1; abundance: -; CDR3aa: CASSAFYLTNSPLHF; CDR3nt: TGCGCCAGCAGCGCTTTTTACTTGACTAATTCACCCCTCCACTTT
d_gene: -; j_gene: TRBJ2-7; v_gene: TRBV18; abundance: once; CDR3aa: CASSVALTDERYF; CDR3nt: TGTGCCAGCTCAGTCGCTTTGACGGACGAGCGGTACTTC
d_gene: TRBD2; j_gene: TRBJ2-5; v_gene: TRBV2; abundance: -; CDR3aa: CASSETEAAGAETQYF; CDR3nt: TGTGCCAGCAGTGAAACAGAGGCGGCGGGAGCCGAGACCCAGTACTTC
d_gene: -; j_gene: TRBJ2-5; v_gene: TRBV19; abundance: -; CDR3aa: CASSINIRPYQETQYF; CDR3nt: TGTGCCAGTAGTATTAATATTCGGCCCTACCAAGAGACCCAGTACTTC
d_gene: -; j_gene: TRBJ2-6; v_gene: TRBV9; abundance: -; CDR3aa: CASSVHYTSGANVLTF; CDR3nt: TGTGCCAGCAGCGTACACTACACCTCTGGGGCCAACGTCCTGACTTTC
d_gene: TRBD2; j_gene: TRBJ2-1; v_gene: TRBV7-9; abundance: once; CDR3aa: CASSPPAGELINEQFF; CDR3nt: TGTGCCAGCAGCCCTCCGGCGGGAGAGTTAATCAATGAGCAGTTCTTC
d_gene: TRBD1; j_gene: TRBJ2-6; v_gene: TRBV5-5; abundance: -; CDR3aa: CASRQGVSGANVLTF; CDR3nt: TGTGCCAGCCGGCAGGGGGTATCTGGGGCCAACGTCCTGACTTTC
d_gene: -; j_gene: TRBJ1-4; v_gene: TRBV5-1; abundance: -; CDR3aa: CASRLRGNEKLFF; CDR3nt: TGCGCCAGCAGGCTCCGCGGAAATGAAAAACTGTTTTTT
d_gene: TRBD2; j_gene: TRBJ2-1; v_gene: TRBV6-5; abundance: -; CDR3aa: CASSYSPAGGANEQFF; CDR3nt: TGTGCCAGCAGTTACTCCCCAGCGGGAGGGGCCAATGAGCAGTTCTTC
d_gene: TRBD2; j_gene: TRBJ2-7; v_gene: TRBV30; abundance: few; CDR3aa: CAWSGRTSGRASYEQYF; CDR3nt: TGTGCCTGGAGTGGGAGGACTAGCGGGAGAGCGTCCTACGAGCAGTACTTC
d_gene: -; j_gene: TRBJ1-6; v_gene: TRBV2; abundance: -; CDR3aa: CASSEVVSSPLHF; CDR3nt: TGTGCCAGCAGTGAAGTTGTGTCTTCACCCCTCCACTTT